The entry below describes one T cell receptor beta chain. Antigen unknown. The data are from a study of T-cell reconstitution after alpha-beta-depleted transplantation in children. The study, taken as a whole, reports: Certain patients had high TCRbeta diversity at day 60, and it came from recipient T cells and thymic progenitors that survived. One year post-transplant, T-cell counts and diversity were largely derived from T cells produced anew.

Unique molecular identifiers were incorporated when the TCRbeta library was constructed. TCRdb ran MiXCR on the PCR reads and lists one entry per CDR3 protein. The sample includes approximately 520,000 distinct CDR3 sequences, around 10% of them seen just once. V dropped 3 bases and J dropped 6 bases, with 11 bases sitting between them. CDR3 length equals 13 residues. CDR1 is SEHNR and CDR2 is FQNEAQ in the germline V gene (reference sequence). This chain connects TRBV7-9 to TRBJ1-2, with D possibly TRBD1 on 5 matching bases. The sequence derives from a female patient aged 2 to 10 who had a stem cell transplant for aplastic anemia, so the T cells may come from the graft donor. The sequencing used PBMCs, mostly from graft donor cells, collected 180 days after TCRalphabeta/CD19-depleted stem cell transplant. The CDR3 nucleotides are TGTGCCAGCAGCTTTGGGACGGGCGATGGCTACACCTTC. Encoded protein: CASSFGTGDGYTF.